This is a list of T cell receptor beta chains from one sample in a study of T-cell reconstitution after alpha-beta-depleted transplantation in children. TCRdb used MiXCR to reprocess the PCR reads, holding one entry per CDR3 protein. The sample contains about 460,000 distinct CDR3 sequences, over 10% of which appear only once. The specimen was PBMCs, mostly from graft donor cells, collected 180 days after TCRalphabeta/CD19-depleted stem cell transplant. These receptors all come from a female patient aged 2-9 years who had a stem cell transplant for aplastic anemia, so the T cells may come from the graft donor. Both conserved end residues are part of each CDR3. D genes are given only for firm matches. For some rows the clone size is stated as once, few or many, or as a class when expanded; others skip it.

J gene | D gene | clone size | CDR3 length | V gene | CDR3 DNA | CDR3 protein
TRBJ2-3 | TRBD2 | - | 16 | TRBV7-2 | TGTGCCAGCAGCCCGAGGACTAGCCTAAAATTCGATACGCAGTATTTT | CASSPRTSLKFDTQYF
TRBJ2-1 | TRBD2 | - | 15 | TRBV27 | TGTGCCAGCAGTTTTATACTAGCGGGATGGGATGAGCAGTTCTTC | CASSFILAGWDEQFF
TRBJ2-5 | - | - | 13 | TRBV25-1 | TGTGCCAGCAAGGCTAGCGTACAAGAGACCCAGTACTTC | CASKASVQETQYF
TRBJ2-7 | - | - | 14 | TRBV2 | TGTGCCAGCAGTGGGGAGACAGCCTCCTACGACCAGTACTTC | CASSGETASYDQYF
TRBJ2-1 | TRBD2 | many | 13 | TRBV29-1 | TGCAGCGTTGGGCTAGCGGGAAATAATGAGCAGTTCTTC | CSVGLAGNNEQFF
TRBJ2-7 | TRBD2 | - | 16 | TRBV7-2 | TGTGCCAGCAGCTTCTTCCTGACTAGCGGGAGCTACGAGCAGTACTTC | CASSFFLTSGSYEQYF
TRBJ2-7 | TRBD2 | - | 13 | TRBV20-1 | TGCAGTGCGGACGGGACTAGCGGCTACGAGCAGTACTTC | CSADGTSGYEQYF
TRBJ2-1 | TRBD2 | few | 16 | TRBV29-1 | TGCAGCGTTTCGGGGACTAGCGGGAGGTTTTACAATGAGCAGTTCTTC | CSVSGTSGRFYNEQFF
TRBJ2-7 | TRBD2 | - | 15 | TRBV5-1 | TGCGCCAGCAGACCCGGGACTAGCGGGATCTACGAGCAGTACTTC | CASRPGTSGIYEQYF
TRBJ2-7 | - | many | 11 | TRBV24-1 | TGTGCCACCGGCAGGGCCAACGAGCAGTACTTC | CATGRANEQYF
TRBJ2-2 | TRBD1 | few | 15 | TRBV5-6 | TGTGCCAGCAGCGTCGCCGGGACAGTGAGCGGGGAGCTGTTTTTT | CASSVAGTVSGELFF
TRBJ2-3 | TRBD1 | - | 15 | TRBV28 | TGTGCCAGCAGTTCGACAGGGCACAAAACAGATACGCAGTATTTT | CASSSTGHKTDTQYF
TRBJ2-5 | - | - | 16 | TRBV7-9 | TGTGCCAGCAGCTTAACTAACGCAGGGAGAGAAGAGACCCAGTACTTC | CASSLTNAGREETQYF
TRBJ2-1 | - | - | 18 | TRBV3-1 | TGTGCCAGCAGCCGACAGGCCCAAGCACCGACCTCTTACAATGAGCAGTTCTTC | CASSRQAQAPTSYNEQFF
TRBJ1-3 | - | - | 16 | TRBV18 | TGTGCCAGCTCACCCGGCCCGGGAAGCTCTGGAAACACCATATATTTT | CASSPGPGSSGNTIYF
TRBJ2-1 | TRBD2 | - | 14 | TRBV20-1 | TGCAGTAGATTAGCGGGAGGGCCTTTCGATGAGCAGTTCTTC | CSRLAGGPFDEQFF
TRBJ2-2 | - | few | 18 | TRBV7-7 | TGTGCCAGCAGCCCAACCGCAAGACAGAGGGGGTACGGCGGGGAGCTGTTTTTT | CASSPTARQRGYGGELFF
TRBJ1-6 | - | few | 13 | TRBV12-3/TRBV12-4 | TGTGCCAGCAGTCGACTGGCAAATTCACCCCTCCACTTT | CASSRLANSPLHF
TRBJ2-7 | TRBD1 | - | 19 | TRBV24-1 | TGTGCCACCAGTGGTACCGGGACAGGGGGCGTCGCGAGCTCCTGCGAGCAGTACTTC | CATSGTGTGGVASSCEQYF
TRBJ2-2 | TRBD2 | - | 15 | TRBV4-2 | TGTGCCAGCAGCAACGGGGGGGTTAGGACCGGGGAGCTGTTTTTT | CASSNGGVRTGELFF
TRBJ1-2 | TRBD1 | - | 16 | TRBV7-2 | TGTGCCAGCAGGGACAGGGTCGGCTGGGGAAACTATGGCTACACCTTC | CASRDRVGWGNYGYTF
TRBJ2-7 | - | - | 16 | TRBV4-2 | TGTGCCAGCAGCCAGATCGAGCAGGTGGGGGTGTGGGAGCAGTACTTC | CASSQIEQVGVWEQYF
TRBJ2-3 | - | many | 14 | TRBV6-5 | TGTGCCAGCAGTTACCCAGGGAGGACAGATACGCAGTATTTT | CASSYPGRTDTQYF
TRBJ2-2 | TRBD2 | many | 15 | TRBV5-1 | TGCGCCAGCAGCTTGTCCGGACTAGCCGTCGGGGAGCTGTTTTTT | CASSLSGLAVGELFF
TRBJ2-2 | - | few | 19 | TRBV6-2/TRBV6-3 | TGTGCCAGCAGTTACTCGACCGCTTATTGGGGTGCGAACACCGGGGAGCTGTTTTTT | CASSYSTAYWGANTGELFF
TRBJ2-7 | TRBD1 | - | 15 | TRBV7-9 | TGTGCCAGCAGCTTAGACACGGGACAGGGGCAGGAGCAGTACTTC | CASSLDTGQGQEQYF
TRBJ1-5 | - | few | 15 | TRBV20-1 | TGCAGTGCTCCTTCTCCGGGGGGTGTAAATCAGCCCCAGCATTTT | CSAPSPGGVNQPQHF
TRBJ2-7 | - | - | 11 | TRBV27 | TGTGCCAGCAGTTTCGGAGACGAGCAGTACTTC | CASSFGDEQYF